The 3 T cell receptor beta chains given below trace back to one sample, sequenced in a study of shared clonotypes between healthy human individuals. Here immunoSEQ multiplex PCR was the method, and the copy in TCRdb shows in-frame clones only, minus some. The sample yields under 350,000 clones, roughly 84% seen once. Source material: memory CD8+ T cells sorted from blood. Indicated subset: CD45RO+ cells pooled with CCR7-negative TemRA cells. These receptors came from a man between 18 and 35 years old in good health.

The J gene is TRBJ1-2, the V gene TRBV27; maybe TRBD1 (5 bases). With 4 bases removed from V and 2 bases from J, the gap between germline ends came to 17 bases. The germline gives CDR1 MNHEY, CDR2 SMNVEV (reference sequence). The CDR3 spans 16 residues. The CDR3 reads CASSSLQDMLNYGYTF. CDR3 sequence (DNA): TGTGCCAGCAGTTCGCTCCAGGACATGCTAAACTATGGCTACACCTTC.

The chain has TRBV15 and TRBJ1-5, with TRBD1 matching 9 bases. The CDR3 totals 17 residues. Germline CDR1 reads LNHNV; CDR2 reads YYDKDF (reference sequence). V lost 4 bases to trimming and J lost 8 bases; unmatched junction nucleotides: 15. The CDR3 reads CATSKNQRTGAWEPQHF. Here the CDR3 DNA reads TGTGCCACCAGCAAGAACCAACGGACAGGGGCTTGGGAGCCCCAGCATTTT.

The chain employs TRBV27 and TRBJ2-2; perhaps D is TRBD1 or TRBD2 (5 bases each). This CDR3 has 14 amino acids. In germline, CDR1 is MNHEY, CDR2 SMNVEV (reference sequence). V lost 3 bases to trimming and J lost 7 bases, with 12 bases between them. CDR3 nucleotides: TGTGCCAGCAGTTTTTGGGACGAGGGCGGGGAGCTGTTTTTT. Translated, it gives CASSFWDEGGELFF.